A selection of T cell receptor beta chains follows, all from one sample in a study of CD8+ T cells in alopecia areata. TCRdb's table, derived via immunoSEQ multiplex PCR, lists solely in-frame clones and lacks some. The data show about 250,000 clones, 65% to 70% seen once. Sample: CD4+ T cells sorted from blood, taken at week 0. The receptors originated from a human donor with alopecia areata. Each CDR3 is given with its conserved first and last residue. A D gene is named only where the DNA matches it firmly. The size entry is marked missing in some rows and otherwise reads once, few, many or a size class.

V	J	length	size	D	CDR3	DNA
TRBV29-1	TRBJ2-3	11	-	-	CSGGGADTQYF	TGCAGCGGGGGTGGGGCAGATACGCAGTATTTT
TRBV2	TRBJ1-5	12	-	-	CASSERGQTQHF	TGTGCCAGCAGTGAAAGAGGACAGACCCAGCATTTT
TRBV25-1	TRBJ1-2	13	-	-	CASSDPGNYGYTF	TGTGCCAGCAGTGATCCAGGGAACTATGGCTACACCTTC
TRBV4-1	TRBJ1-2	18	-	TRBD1	CASSPTMSRRTGTRGYTF	TGCGCCAGCAGCCCGACGATGAGCCGACGGACAGGGACTAGGGGCTACACCTTC
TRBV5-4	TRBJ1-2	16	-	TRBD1	CASSPGTGGGNYGYTF	TGTGCCAGCAGCCCCGGGACAGGGGGCGGAAACTATGGCTACACCTTC
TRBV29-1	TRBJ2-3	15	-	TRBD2	CSVVLAGESTDTQYF	TGCAGCGTTGTTTTAGCGGGGGAGAGCACAGATACGCAGTATTTT
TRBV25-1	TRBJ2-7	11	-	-	CASTPGYEQYF	TGTGCCAGCACCCCTGGCTACGAGCAGTACTTC
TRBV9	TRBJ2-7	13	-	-	CASSPGGIYEQYF	TGTGCCAGCAGCCCCGGAGGAATTTACGAGCAGTACTTC
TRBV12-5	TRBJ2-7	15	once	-	CASGLVLEGAYEQYF	TGTGCTAGTGGTTTGGTACTGGAGGGCGCCTACGAGCAGTACTTC
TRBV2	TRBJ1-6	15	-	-	CASSEEWAGDSPLHF	TGTGCCAGCAGTGAAGAATGGGCGGGGGATTCACCCCTCCACTTT
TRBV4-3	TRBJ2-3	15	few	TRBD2	CASSHQTSVADTQYF	TGCGCCAGCAGCCACCAAACTAGCGTGGCAGATACGCAGTATTTT
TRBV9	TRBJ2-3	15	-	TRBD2	CASSVESGGTDTQYF	TGTGCCAGCAGCGTAGAGAGCGGGGGAACAGATACGCAGTATTTT
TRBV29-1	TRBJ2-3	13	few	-	CSARQGSTDTQYF	TGCAGCGCGCGGCAGGGAAGCACAGATACGCAGTATTTT
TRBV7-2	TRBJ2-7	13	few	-	CASSLVVGYEQYF	TGTGCCAGCAGCTTAGTGGTGGGATACGAGCAGTACTTC
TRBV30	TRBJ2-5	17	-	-	CAWSVGVWISDQETQYF	TGTGCCTGGAGTGTAGGGGTTTGGATTTCGGACCAAGAGACCCAGTACTTC
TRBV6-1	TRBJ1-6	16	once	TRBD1	CASSDARTGINSPLHF	TGTGCCAGCAGTGATGCAAGGACAGGGATTAATTCACCCCTCCACTTT
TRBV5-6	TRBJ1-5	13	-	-	CASSLGSYQPQHF	TGTGCCAGCAGCTTGGGCAGTTATCAGCCCCAGCATTTT
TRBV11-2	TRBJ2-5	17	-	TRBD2	CASSPPLWASGEETQYF	TGTGCCAGCAGCCCACCTCTCTGGGCTAGCGGGGAAGAGACCCAGTACTTC
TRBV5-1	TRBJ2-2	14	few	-	CASSLRPLDGELFF	TGCGCCAGCAGCCTACGTCCGTTAGACGGGGAGCTGTTTTTT
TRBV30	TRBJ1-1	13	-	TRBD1	CAWRTGENTEAFF	TGTGCCTGGAGGACAGGGGAAAACACTGAAGCTTTCTTT
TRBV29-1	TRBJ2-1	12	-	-	CSVVGLNNEQFF	TGCAGCGTCGTGGGACTGAACAATGAGCAGTTCTTC
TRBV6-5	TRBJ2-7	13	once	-	CASTLRGTYEQYF	TGTGCCAGCACCCTTAGGGGTACCTACGAGCAGTACTTC
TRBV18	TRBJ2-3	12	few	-	CASSPSTDTQYF	TGTGCCAGCTCACCTAGCACAGATACGCAGTATTTT
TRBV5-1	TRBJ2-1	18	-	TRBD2	CASSLGSGGSHSYNEQFF	TGCGCCAGCAGCTTGGGTAGCGGGGGGTCCCACTCCTACAATGAGCAGTTCTTC
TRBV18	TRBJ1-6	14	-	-	CASSPRSNNSPLHF	TGTGCCAGCTCACCACGAAGTAATAATTCACCCCTCCACTTT
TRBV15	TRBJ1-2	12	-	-	CATSREGYGYTF	TGTGCCACCAGCAGAGAGGGCTATGGCTACACCTTC
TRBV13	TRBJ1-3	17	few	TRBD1	CASSTRQGRQSGNTIYF	TGTGCCAGCAGCACCCGACAGGGGCGGCAATCTGGAAACACCATATATTTT